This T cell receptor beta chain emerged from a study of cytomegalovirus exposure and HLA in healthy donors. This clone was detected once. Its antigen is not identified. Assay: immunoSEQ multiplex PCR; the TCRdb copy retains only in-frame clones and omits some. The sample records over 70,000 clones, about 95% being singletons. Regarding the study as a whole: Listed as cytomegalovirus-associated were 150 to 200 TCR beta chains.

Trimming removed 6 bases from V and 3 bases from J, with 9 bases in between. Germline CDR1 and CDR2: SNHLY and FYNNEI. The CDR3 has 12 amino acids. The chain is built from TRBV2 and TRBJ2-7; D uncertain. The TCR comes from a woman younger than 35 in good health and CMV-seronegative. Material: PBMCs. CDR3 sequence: CASSLYNYEQYF. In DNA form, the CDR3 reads TGTGCCAGCAGCCTATATAACTACGAGCAGTACTTC.